This TCR beta chain was identified in a study of T-cell reconstitution after alpha-beta-depleted transplantation in children. Findings of the study overall: In patients about two months after transplant, alpha-beta T cells reportedly arose from several hundred expanded graft clones. Newly generated T cells supplied most T-cell counts and diversity one year post-transplant.

Germline V lookup: CDR1 MGHRA, CDR2 YSYEKL. V was cut by 4 bases and J by 5 bases, with 20 bases left in between. This CDR3 has 16 amino acids. Preparation of the TCRbeta library involved a method that used unique molecular identifiers. TCRdb ran MiXCR on the PCR reads and lists one entry per CDR3 protein. Here the sample spans about a million distinct CDR3 sequences, about 29% being singletons. About this clonotype itself: The antigen is not known.

The rearrangement links TRBV4-1 to TRBJ2-5; tentatively, D is TRBD1 (5 bases). The sequence was obtained from a boy under three years old who had a stem cell transplant for SCID, so the T cells may come from the graft donor. Material: PBMCs, mostly from graft donor cells, obtained 360 days after TCRalphabeta/CD19-depleted stem cell transplant. The CDR3 DNA is TGCGCCAGCAGCCTAGCCCCCCGCAGGGTCGGTGAGACCCAGTACTTC. Its translation: CASSLAPRRVGETQYF.